This T cell receptor (beta chain) appears in the sequencing data of a study of cytomegalovirus exposure and HLA in healthy donors. Background on the study: Around 200 million T cells yielded 117 million unique TCR beta sequences, as an earlier analysis found. Study-level results: The study labeled 164 TCR beta chains cytomegalovirus-associated. Earlier analysis looked at TCR beta V segments, and most were productive about 87% or about 30% of the time. Clonal expansion was found to be greater in HLA-associated TCR beta chains than in equally common others in a later analysis.

Primers for the PCR totalled 60 Vbeta and 13 Jbeta. The protocol was immunoSEQ multiplex PCR, while the TCRdb copy is restricted to in-frame clones and leaves out a portion. The data show over 150,000 clones, over 75% seen once. A remark on this clone: The target antigen is unknown.

CDR3 length: 15 residues. The V gene's germline CDR1 is LGHNA and CDR2 YSLEER. V shed 0 bases and J shed 7 bases, with 10 bases lying between them. Sequencing was carried out using PBMCs. The chain recombines TRBV4-3 with TRBJ1-6; tentatively, D is TRBD1 (5 bases). This TCR derives from a woman between 45 and 65 years old in good health and CMV-seropositive. The CDR3: CASSQEGEGNSPLHF. CDR3 nucleotide sequence: TGCGCCAGCAGCCAAGAGGGGGAGGGGAATTCACCCCTCCACTTT.